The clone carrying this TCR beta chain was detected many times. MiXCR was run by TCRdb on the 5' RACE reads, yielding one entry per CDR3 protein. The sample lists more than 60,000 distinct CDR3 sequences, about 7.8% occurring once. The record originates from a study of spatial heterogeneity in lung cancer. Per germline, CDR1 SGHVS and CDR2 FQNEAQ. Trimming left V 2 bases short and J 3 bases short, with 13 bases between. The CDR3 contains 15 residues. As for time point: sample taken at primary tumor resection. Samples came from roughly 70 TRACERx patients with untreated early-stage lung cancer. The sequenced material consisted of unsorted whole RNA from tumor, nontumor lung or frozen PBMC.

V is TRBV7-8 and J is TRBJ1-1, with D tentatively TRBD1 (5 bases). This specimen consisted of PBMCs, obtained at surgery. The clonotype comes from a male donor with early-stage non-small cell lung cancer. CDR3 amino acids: CASSLQGSSYTEAFF. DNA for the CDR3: TGTGCCAGCAGCTTACAGGGCAGCTCCTACACTGAAGCTTTCTTT.